One sample yielded the 13 T cell receptor beta chains listed below, sequenced in a study of shared clonotypes between healthy human individuals. Only in-frame clones appear in the TCRdb table, and some are missing; sequencing was by immunoSEQ multiplex PCR. The data contain under 850,000 clones, around 93% of them singletons. Naive CD8 cells, CD45RO-negative and positively selected for CCR7, excluded terminally differentiated effector memory CD45RA+ cells. Specimen: naive CD8+ T cells sorted from blood. These receptors all stem from a young man in good health.

J is TRBJ1-1 and V is TRBV27, with 9 bases aligning to TRBD1. The CDR3 is 13 amino acids. The germline CDR1 and CDR2 sequences are MNHEY and SMNVEV (reference sequence). J was trimmed by 5 bases and V by 11 bases; bases with no gene match: 9. CDR3 residues: CAAYRGRGTEAFF. The CDR3 nucleotides are TGTGCCGCGTACAGGGGGCGCGGGACTGAAGCTTTCTTT.

The chain couples TRBV9 to TRBJ2-7, with D unresolved. CDR1 and CDR2 from the germline V gene are SGDLS and YYNGEE. Between the trimmed V and J ends, which lost 4 bases and 1 base, there was a span of 12 bases. CDR3 length: 14 amino acids. In DNA, the CDR3 is TGTGCCAGCAGCCCCTTTGAGTGGTCCTACGAGCAGTACTTC. It is translated as CASSPFEWSYEQYF. The whole variable domain, filled in from reference TRBV9 and TRBJ2-7, reads DSGVTQTPKHLITATGQRVTLRCSPRSGDLSVYWYQQSLDQGLQFLIQYYNGEERAKGNILERFSAQQFPDLHSELNLSSLELGDSALYFCASSPFEWSYEQYFGPGTRLTVT.

DNA of the CDR3: TGTGCCACCAGCCAGGACGGAGCCTGGCAGCCCCAGCATTTT. Protein: CATSQDGAWQPQHF. V is TRBV15 and J is TRBJ1-5; D remains ambiguous. CDR1 and CDR2 (germline): LNHNV, YYDKDF (reference sequence). CDR3 length: 14 residues. Trimming took off 5 bases at V and 7 bases at J, with 15 bases between the two ends. Looking up the rest from reference TRBV15 and TRBJ1-5 gives the full variable domain: DAMVIQNPRYQVTQFGKPVTLSCSQTLNHNVMYWYQQKSSQAPKLLFHYYDKDFNNEADTPDNFQSRRPNTSFCFLDIRSPGLGDTAMYLCATSQDGAWQPQHFGDGTRLSIL.

This sequence joins TRBV5-5 and TRBJ2-5, with D possibly TRBD2 on 6 matching bases. Germline V gene sequence: CDR1 SGHKS, CDR2 YYEKEE (reference sequence). V was pared by 4 bases and J by 5 bases, with 15 bases between. CDR3 length: 14 residues. DNA of the CDR3: TGTGCCAGCAGCATCACACCGGGGAGGGAGACCCAGTACTTC. This translates into CASSITPGRETQYF.

The chain uses TRBV27 and TRBJ1-1, with D possibly being TRBD1 (6 bases). The CDR3 runs to 14 residues. V was trimmed by 1 base and J by 1 base, leaving 7 bases between them. Germline CDR1 is MNHEY and CDR2 is SMNVEV (reference sequence). CDR3 loop: CASSLWGANTEAFF. The CDR3 region has the DNA TGTGCCAGCAGTTTATGGGGGGCGAACACTGAAGCTTTCTTT.

The genes are TRBV7-9 and TRBJ1-4, with a possible D match to TRBD1 (5 bases). This CDR3 region has 15 residues. Germline-derived CDR1 and CDR2 are SEHNR and FQNEAQ (reference sequence). The V end was cut by 4 bases, the J end by 8 bases, with 17 bases between. CDR3 region: CASSSTGSTSEKLFF. Here the CDR3 DNA reads TGTGCCAGCAGCTCCACAGGTTCCACCTCGGAAAAACTGTTTTTT.

This clone was seen just once. This chain connects TRBV4-3 to TRBJ2-7; TRBD2 matches at 10 bases. Germline loops: CDR1 LGHNA, CDR2 YSLEER. The CDR3 spans 16 residues. V trimming: 0 bases; J trimming: 1 base; junction bases outside the gene matches: 3. The CDR3 bases are TGCGCCAGCAGCCAAGACCCGGGACTAGCGTCCTACGAGCAGTACTTC. This sequence encodes CASSQDPGLASYEQYF.

This chain links TRBV2 with TRBJ1-2; no clear D. V was shortened by 11 bases and J by 0 bases, with 13 bases between the two germline ends. Germline V gene data show CDR1 as SNHLY and CDR2 as FYNNEI. This CDR3 is 13 amino acids long. Written as DNA, the CDR3 is TGTGCCGGGCTTAAGAACCCTAACTATGGCTACACCTTC. Residues: CAGLKNPNYGYTF.

The chain links TRBV7-9 to TRBJ2-3, with TRBD1 as a possible D gene (7 bases). Per the germline V gene, CDR1 is SEHNR and CDR2 is FQNEAQ (reference sequence). Deletions cut 3 bases from V and 1 base from J, with 11 bases between. The CDR3 totals 15 residues. This CDR3 reads CASSLGQRGTDTQYF. Here the CDR3 DNA reads TGTGCCAGCAGCTTGGGACAGCGGGGCACAGATACGCAGTATTTT.

The J gene is TRBJ2-5, the V gene TRBV27; D ambiguous. Germline-derived CDR1 and CDR2 are MNHEY and SMNVEV (reference sequence). Deletions cut 4 bases from V and 2 bases from J, with 14 bases between. This CDR3 has 15 amino acids. The CDR3 nucleotides are TGTGCCAGCAGTTCATACCAGGCGAGACAAGAGACCCAGTACTTC. Residues: CASSSYQARQETQYF.

The V and J genes are TRBV15 and TRBJ1-5; no clear D gene. This CDR3 region has 14 residues. Trimming took 2 bases from V and 9 from J, leaving 14 bases between them. Per the germline V gene, CDR1 is LNHNV and CDR2 is YYDKDF (reference sequence). CDR3 nucleotides: TGTGCCACCAGCAGATGGTATACCAGCGGGCCCCAGCATTTT. Translation gives CATSRWYTSGPQHF.

Note on this clone: This same CDR3 is encoded by further DNA sequences in the sample. The chain joins TRBV7-9 to TRBJ2-2, with 9 bases aligning to TRBD2. The CDR3 has 14 residues. Trimming took 3 bases from V and 8 from J; bases not matched to a gene: 4. CDR1 is SEHNR and CDR2 is FQNEAQ in the germline V gene (reference sequence). CDR3: CASSLVAGAGELFF. The DNA for the CDR3 is TGTGCCAGCAGCTTGGTAGCGGGAGCAGGGGAGCTGTTTTTT.

The J gene is TRBJ2-1, the V gene TRBV7-8, with TRBD2 identical over 9 bases. The CDR3 has 17 amino acids. Per the germline V gene, CDR1 is SGHVS and CDR2 is FQNEAQ. V was clipped by 5 bases and J by 7 bases; unmatched bases: 15. CDR3 DNA sequence: TGTGCCAGCAGCCTGGATGGGATGACTAGCGGAGGGAATGAGCAGTTCTTC. Its translation is CASSLDGMTSGGNEQFF.